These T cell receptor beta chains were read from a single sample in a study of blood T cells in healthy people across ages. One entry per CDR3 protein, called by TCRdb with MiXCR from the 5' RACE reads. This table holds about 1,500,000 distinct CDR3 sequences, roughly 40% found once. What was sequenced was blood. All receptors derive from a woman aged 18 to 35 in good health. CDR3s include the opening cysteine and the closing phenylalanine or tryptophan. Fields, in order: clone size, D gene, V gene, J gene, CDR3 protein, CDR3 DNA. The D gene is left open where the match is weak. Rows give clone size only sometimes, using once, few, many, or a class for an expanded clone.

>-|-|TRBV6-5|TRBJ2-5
CASSYQSAQETQYF
TGTGCCAGCAGTTACCAGTCGGCGCAAGAGACCCAGTACTTC
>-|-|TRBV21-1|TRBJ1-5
CASSSQRDLNSNQPQHF
TGTGCCAGCAGCTCGCAACGGGACCTAAATAGCAATCAGCCCCAGCATTTT
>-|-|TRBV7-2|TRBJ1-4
CASSLYREAEKLFF
TGTGCCAGCAGCCTGTACAGGGAGGCTGAAAAACTGTTTTTT
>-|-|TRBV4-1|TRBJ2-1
CASSQSAGSYNEQFF
TGCGCCAGCAGCCAATCAGCGGGTTCCTACAATGAGCAGTTCTTC
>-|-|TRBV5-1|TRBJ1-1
CASSPRGISMSTEAFF
TGCGCCAGCAGCCCCCGGGGTATTTCCATGAGCACTGAAGCTTTCTTT
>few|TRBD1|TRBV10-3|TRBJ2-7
CAISEAGQGVMEYF
TGTGCCATCAGTGAGGCGGGACAGGGGGTAATGGAGTACTTC
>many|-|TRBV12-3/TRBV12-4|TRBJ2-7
CASSFQQGSSYEQYF
TGTGCCAGCAGTTTTCAACAGGGATCCTCCTACGAGCAGTACTTC
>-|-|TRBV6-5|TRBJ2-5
CASSPGTLLEQYF
TGTGCCAGCAGTCCCGGGACTCTACTAGAGCAGTACTTC
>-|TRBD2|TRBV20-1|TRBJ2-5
CSVELAGVQTQYF
TGCAGTGTCGAACTAGCGGGAGTACAGACCCAGTACTTC
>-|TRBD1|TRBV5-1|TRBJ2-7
CASSSILGQGAYEQYF
TGCGCCAGCAGCAGCATACTGGGACAGGGGGCTTACGAGCAGTACTTC
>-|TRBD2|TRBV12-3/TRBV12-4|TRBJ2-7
CASSRRLAAADYNEQYF
TGTGCCAGCAGTCGCAGACTAGCCGCTGCGGATTACAATGAGCAGTACTTC
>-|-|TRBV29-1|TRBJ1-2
CSVPPNDYGYTF
TGCAGCGTCCCACCAAATGACTATGGCTACACCTTC
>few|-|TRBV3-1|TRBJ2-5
CASSQDMGTPSETQYF
TGTGCCAGCAGCCAAGATATGGGGACCCCCTCGGAGACCCAGTACTTC
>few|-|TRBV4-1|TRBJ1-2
CASSQDPLSGYTF
TGCGCCAGCAGCCAAGATCCGCTGAGTGGCTACACCTTC
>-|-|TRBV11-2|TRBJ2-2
CASLAAQELFF
TGTGCCAGCCTGGCAGCCCAGGAGCTGTTTTTT
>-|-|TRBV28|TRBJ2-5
CASSLERRKTQYF
TGTGCCAGCAGTTTGGAAAGAAGAAAGACCCAGTACTTC
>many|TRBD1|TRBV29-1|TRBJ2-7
CSAHKTGGEQYF
TGCAGCGCGCATAAAACAGGGGGGGAGCAGTACTTC
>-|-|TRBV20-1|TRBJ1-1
CSARASATEAFF
TGCAGTGCTAGAGCCAGTGCCACTGAAGCTTTCTTT
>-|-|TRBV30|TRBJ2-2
CAWPAGTGELFF
TGTGCCTGGCCTGCGGGGACCGGGGAGCTGTTTTTT
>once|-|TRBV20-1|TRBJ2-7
CSALYSYEQYF
TGCAGTGCTCTCTACTCCTACGAGCAGTACTTC
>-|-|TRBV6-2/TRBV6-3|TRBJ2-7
CASSYHASTYEQYF
TGTGCCAGCAGTTACCACGCCTCTACCTACGAGCAGTACTTC
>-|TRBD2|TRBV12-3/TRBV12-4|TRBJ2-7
CASSTGLGLAGSEQYF
TGTGCCAGCAGTACGGGCCTGGGACTAGCCGGCTCCGAGCAGTACTTC
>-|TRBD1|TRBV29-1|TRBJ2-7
CSVEEIQGAPLYEQYF
TGCAGCGTTGAGGAAATACAGGGGGCTCCCCTTTACGAGCAGTACTTC
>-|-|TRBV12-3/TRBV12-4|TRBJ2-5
CASIKRGVQYF
TGTGCCAGCATCAAAAGGGGAGTGCAGTACTTC
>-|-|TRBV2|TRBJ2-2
CASSSQGQENTGELFF
TGTGCCAGCAGTTCACAGGGTCAAGAGAACACCGGGGAGCTGTTTTTT
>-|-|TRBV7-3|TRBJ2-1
CASSASFYNEQFF
TGTGCCAGCAGCGCCAGTTTCTACAATGAGCAGTTCTTC
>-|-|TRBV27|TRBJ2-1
CASSFWELGEQFF
TGTGCCAGCAGTTTTTGGGAGTTGGGTGAGCAGTTCTTC
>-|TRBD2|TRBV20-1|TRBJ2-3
CSARLGMGLEGPDTQYF
TGCAGTGCTAGACTTGGGATGGGACTAGAGGGGCCAGATACGCAGTATTTT
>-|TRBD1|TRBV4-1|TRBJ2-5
CASSQGNTGTGIYNEQYF
TGCGCCAGCAGCCAAGGGAATACCGGGACAGGGATCTACAATGAGCAGTACTTC
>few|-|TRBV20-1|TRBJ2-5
CSARDLQGKLTKETQYF
TGCAGTGCTAGAGATCTCCAGGGCAAACTAACAAAAGAGACCCAGTACTTC
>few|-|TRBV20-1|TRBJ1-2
CSARDMGAGDGYTF
TGCAGTGCTAGAGATATGGGGGCAGGTGATGGCTACACCTTC